The 13 T cell receptor beta chains in this list originate from one sample, sequenced in a study of shared clonotypes between healthy human individuals. Produced via immunoSEQ multiplex PCR; TCRdb's table is partial and in-frame only. In the table there are 2 million to 2.5 million clones, approximately 90% of which are singletons. Sequences were obtained from naive CD4+ T cells from PBMCs. The subset here: CD45RA+ positively selected. Receptor source: a man aged 18-30 years in good health. Some clones in this sample may be carry-over from other donors' samples.

This chain connects TRBV10-3 to TRBJ2-1; 11 nucleotides align to TRBD1. The CDR3 spans 15 residues. With V trimmed by 2 bases and J by 5 bases, 2 bases remained unmatched. Germline lookup yields CDR1 ENHRY and CDR2 SYGVKD. This CDR3 reads CAISERGQGDNEQFF. CDR3 sequence (DNA): TGTGCCATCAGTGAGAGGGGACAGGGGGACAATGAGCAGTTCTTC.

The chain recombines TRBV7-3 with TRBJ2-7; a weak D match, TRBD1 (5 bases). CDR3 length: 14 residues. Trimming cost V 1 base and J 2 bases, with 9 bases left between them. Germline V gene sequence: CDR1 SGHTA, CDR2 FQGTGA. CDR3 coding DNA: TGTGCCAGCAGCTTAAGCCAGGGCCCCTACGAGCAGTACTTC. Translating it yields CASSLSQGPYEQYF.

The genes are TRBV30 and TRBJ2-3; perhaps TRBD2 as D (5 bases). The V end lost 4 bases, the J end lost 4 bases, and 6 bases lay between the germline ends. The CDR3 is 11 residues long. CDR1 is GTSNPN and CDR2 is SVGIG in the germline V gene (reference sequence). The CDR3 sequence: CAWKLADTQYF. In DNA form, the CDR3 reads TGTGCCTGGAAACTAGCAGATACGCAGTATTTT.

J is TRBJ1-1 and V is TRBV5-1; no clear D. Germline CDR1 and CDR2: SGHRS and YFSETQ. The V gene lost 4 bases and the J gene lost 7 bases, with 11 bases spanning the gap. This CDR3 is built from 12 residues. The CDR3 protein is CASSLGHGEAFF. The CDR3 coding sequence is TGCGCCAGCAGCCTGGGTCATGGTGAAGCTTTCTTT.

The V gene is TRBV9, the J gene TRBJ2-3, with D possibly matching TRBD2 (6 bases). Trimming took off 4 bases at V and 1 base at J, with 19 bases between the two ends. The CDR3 length is 17 residues. Germline V gene data show CDR1 as SGDLS and CDR2 as YYNGEE. The CDR3 loop is CASSPGWSGAGTDTQYF. For the CDR3, the DNA is TGTGCCAGCAGCCCAGGGTGGTCGGGAGCTGGCACAGATACGCAGTATTTT.

The chain is built from TRBV27 and TRBJ2-7, with 10 bases lining up with TRBD1. The CDR3 length is 15 residues. Trimming at V came to 4 bases and at J to 3 bases, leaving 6 bases not matched to a gene. In germline, CDR1 is MNHEY, CDR2 SMNVEV (reference sequence). The DNA of the CDR3 is TGTGCCAGCAGTTCAAGGGGACAGGGGAACTACGAGCAGTACTTC. Protein: CASSSRGQGNYEQYF.

This rearrangement joins TRBV7-6 to TRBJ1-2; tentative D call: TRBD1 (6 bases). Germline CDR1 and CDR2: SGHVS and FNYEAQ. V shed 3 bases and J shed 3 bases, with 14 bases lying between them. CDR3 length: 15 amino acids. CDR3 sequence: CASSLGALRDYGYTF. The CDR3 DNA sequence: TGTGCCAGCAGCTTGGGGGCCCTAAGGGACTATGGCTACACCTTC.

The rearrangement links TRBV9 to TRBJ1-1, with 7 positions matching TRBD1. CDR1 SGDLS and CDR2 YYNGEE come from the germline V gene. After removal of 5 bases from V and 0 bases from J, the junction contained 7 bases not matched to a gene. This CDR3 has 15 amino acids. CDR3 region: CASSRTGEMNTEAFF. The CDR3 DNA reads as TGTGCCAGCAGTCGGACAGGAGAAATGAACACTGAAGCTTTCTTT.

The chain recombines TRBV9 with TRBJ2-5, with TRBD2 matching 12 bases. Per the germline V gene, CDR1 is SGDLS and CDR2 is YYNGEE. V trimming: 0 bases; J trimming: 1 base; junction bases outside the gene matches: 16. CDR3 size: 21 residues. Here the CDR3 reads CASSVVPLGPSSGRVQETQYF. DNA for the CDR3: TGTGCCAGCAGCGTAGTACCCCTCGGGCCGTCTAGCGGGAGGGTCCAAGAGACCCAGTACTTC.

DNA of the CDR3: TGTGCCAGCAGCATCGGGACAGCCGTTTCGTACGAGCAGTACTTC. This translates into CASSIGTAVSYEQYF. The chain couples TRBV11-2 to TRBJ2-7; 7 bases agree with TRBD1. The CDR3 sequence is 15 residues long. CDR1 is SGHAT and CDR2 is FQNNGV in the germline V gene. After removal of 5 bases from V and 4 bases from J, the junction contained 11 bases not matched to a gene.

This chain connects TRBV7-3 to TRBJ1-2; perhaps TRBD1 as D (5 bases). CDR3 size: 15 residues. Trimming removed 3 bases from V and 8 bases from J, with 19 bases in between. The germline V gene encodes CDR1 SGHTA and CDR2 FQGTGA. The CDR3 sequence: CASSFGQQGWGGYTF. The CDR3 DNA reads TGTGCCAGCAGCTTCGGCCAGCAGGGATGGGGCGGCTACACCTTC.

The chain is built from TRBV6-6 and TRBJ1-4; no clear D gene. The CDR3 has 14 amino acids. Germline V CDR1 and CDR2: MNHNY, SVGAGI (reference sequence). The V and J ends lost 6 bases and 7 bases respectively, with 15 bases between them. Written as DNA, the CDR3 is TGTGCCAGCAGGGGGTGGTTAGATACTGAAAAACTGTTTTTT. This gives the protein CASRGWLDTEKLFF.

This chain uses TRBV27 with TRBJ2-2, with 10 bases fitting TRBD2. The germline V gene has CDR1 MNHEY and CDR2 SMNVEV (reference sequence). J gave up 5 bases and V 6 bases, and 15 bases lay outside the gene matches. CDR3 length equals 18 residues. This chain's CDR3 is CASSRFGLAGATTGELFF. In nucleotides, the CDR3 is TGTGCCAGCAGCAGGTTTGGGCTAGCGGGAGCTACGACCGGGGAGCTGTTTTTT.